The present T cell receptor (beta chain) was sequenced within a study of cytomegalovirus exposure and HLA in healthy donors. Study-level results: The productive fraction for most TCR beta V segments was about 87% or about 30% in an earlier analysis.

This PCR relied on a set of 60 Vbeta primers and 13 Jbeta primers. Sequencing was performed with immunoSEQ multiplex PCR; in TCRdb, only in-frame clones are kept and a portion is missing. The sample includes roughly 200,000 clones. This CDR3 is 12 amino acids long. V lost 5 bases and J 4 bases, leaving 8 bases between the germline ends. Germline-derived CDR1 and CDR2 are SGHDN and FVKESK. Participants comprised healthy donors of bone marrow. Worth noting for this clone: Its specificity is unknown.

This clonotype originated in a girl aged 2-10 years in good health and CMV-seropositive. What was sequenced was PBMCs. This rearrangement joins TRBV14 to TRBJ2-5; no reliable D call. The CDR3: CASSGPGETQYF. As DNA, the CDR3 is TGTGCCAGCAGCGGGCCCGGAGAGACCCAGTACTTC.